This TCR beta chain comes out of a study of blood T cell repertoires in COVID-19 (dated by TCRdb to 2019 to 2021). In the study overall: The collaborator samples originated in the United States, Italy and Spain and spanned the acute and convalescent phases of COVID-19. The dataset comprised deeply sampled blood TCRbeta repertoires from subjects exposed to, actively infected with, or recovered from COVID-19. HLA class I and class II types, where available, came from metadata supplied by the sample provider rather than from assay-based typing. Samples came from the ongoing ImmuneRACE study (first 160 participants) plus 1,254 subjects from 6 global collaborators. The repertoires were released in a freely available public database intended as a resource for research on the immune response to SARS-CoV-2. The prospective study material was composed of cDNA or gDNA derived from T cells, B-cell-depleted T cells, or PBMCs. Nearly every sample came with metadata listing a de-identified subject ID, COVID-19 status, age in years and sex. Overall study outcomes, separate from this receptor: Clinical and demographic metadata were provided uncurated, with the amount varying by source and participant.

CDR1 SNHLY and CDR2 FYNNEI were looked up in the germline V gene. The V end gives up 5 bases and the J end 1 base, leaving 10 bases in the junction not matched to a gene. The CDR3 starts with the cysteine, ends with the phenylalanine, and has 17 residues. Only the CDR3 region is kept as DNA, spanning 51 bases read in frame from base 1. TCRbeta CDR3 regions were amplified from genomic DNA by means of the immunoSEQ Assay, a bias-controlled multiplex PCR. As for the original processing: The number of nucleated cells in each sample was estimated from the amplification of reference gene primers within the assay. To quantify the absolute abundance of each unique TCRbeta CDR3 rearrangement, sequence reads were collapsed and filtered. For each sample, productive Simpson clonality was calculated as the square root of Simpson's diversity index across productive rearrangements. This is the immuneACCESS table as TCRdb keeps it, with only in-frame sequences that have V and J called. A part of the clones is gone; compared with another copy, unresolved V genes explain less than half, and the rest is unexplained. The DNA was the basis for D and trimming; V, J and clone size are from that table. In this sample the table shows about 200,000 clones, 75% to 90% of which occur a single time. The ten largest clonotypes hold over 2% of the sample.

In the prospective study, participants were 18 to 89 years old, resided in about two dozen geographic areas of the United States, and were enrolled through a virtual design. To assign participants to cohorts, the prospective study relied on clinical history that participants themselves reported in a screening survey and a study questionnaire. In the prospective study, whole blood, serum and a nasopharyngeal or oropharyngeal swab were collected from each participant by mobile phlebotomists. Participants in the prospective study had the option to provide additional blood draws and questionnaires over a roughly two-month period. Prospective study blood samples were shipped either frozen or at room temperature before DNA extraction. Concerning this clone itself: The antigen this receptor binds is unknown. Base qualities are missing; no much larger clone stands one base away.

The source of this sequence is a woman aged 35 to 49 with acute COVID-19. The specimen was PBMCs or T cells enriched from blood (not recorded which). In this chain, TRBV2 is recombined with TRBJ2-3, with 9 middle bases fitting TRBD2. The CDR3 is CASSRPEAGGGTDTQYF. The nucleotide sequence is given as TGTGCCAGCAGTCGACCCGAAGCGGGGGGCGGCACAGATACGCAGTATTTT.